This record covers a single T cell receptor (beta chain). The antigen it binds to is not known. One base away there is no much larger clone; base qualities are not given. The immunoSEQ Assay was used to sequence TCRbeta CDR3 regions. After extraction, genomic DNA underwent amplification by bias-controlled multiplex PCR, followed by high-throughput sequencing. Per the original workflow: To quantify the absolute abundance of every unique TCRbeta CDR3 region, sequences were collapsed and filtered. Usable DNA was measured by amplifying reference genes present in all nucleated cells, and TCRbeta template counts were normalized to that usable DNA to estimate T cell fraction. Repertoire TCRs were annotated as SARS-CoV-2-specific by exact matching of V gene, CDR3 amino acid sequence and J gene to a known reactive TCR set. The reference SARS-CoV-2 TCR set came from MIRA and was filtered for enrichment in COVID-19-positive ImmuneCODE repertoires, removing public or cross-reactive TCRs. Drawing on the MIRA antigens, annotated TCRs were analysed further at the level of specific ORF or position within ORF. Depth was the summed frequency of annotated unique rearrangements, while breadth was defined as annotated unique rearrangements over total unique productive rearrangements. Two-sided Wilcoxon rank-sum tests were applied when comparing TCR breadth between groups. TCRdb limited this immuneACCESS table to in-frame rearrangements with V and J called. A share of clones is missing; checked studies link under half to unresolved V genes, and the rest is unexplained. That table supplies the V and J calls and clone size; D and trimming were determined from the DNA. The sample yields about 390,000 clones; around 93% were counted once. Roughly 1.7% of the sample is held by the ten biggest clonotypes.

This sample is drawn from a study of Ad26.COV2.S vaccination and SARS-CoV-2 variants (TCRdb year 2021). Concerning the study at large: Vaccine-arm donors were drawn from COV1001, a multicentre, randomized, double-blind, placebo-controlled phase I-IIa trial of Ad26.COV2.S in healthy adults. Ad26.COV2.S was administered intramuscularly at a dose of 5x10^10 or 1x10^11 viral particles, either as one shot or as two shots given 56 days apart. TCRbeta repertoire sequencing was used to assess the specificity and breadth of SARS-CoV-2-reactive T cell receptors after Ad26.COV2.S vaccination. A total of 32 samples were included in the TCR-sequenced set, comprising some 20 Ad26.COV2.S vaccine recipients, 5 placebo recipients and 8 SARS-CoV-2 convalescent individuals. Participants in the trial were split at random into five groups of five each, receiving low-dose or high-dose Ad26.COV2.S once or twice, or else placebo on both occasions. Investigators remained blinded to trial group allocation during experiments and outcome assessment. General conclusions and limits of the study: Spike-specific TCR breadth was higher in Ad26.COV2.S recipients than in placebo recipients (P = 0.0014). The study lacked the statistical power to compare responses across vaccine doses or regimens. Vaccine and placebo recipients had comparable non-spike TCR breadth, which fits with the vaccine containing only spike. Substantial breadth of spike-specific CD8+ and CD4+ T cell responses was reported after vaccination. The authors noted that total T cell responses may have been underestimated by the TCR breadth and depth analyses.

The treatment or condition label corresponds to: 15 to 20 received Ad26.COV2.S at low or high dose, single or two shots; about 5 received placebo; per-sample allocation not given. For vaccine and placebo recipients, the sequenced repertoires came from samples collected on day 63 after the first injection. Cohort 1b enrolled around 23 adults aged 18-55 years at a single site in Boston, USA, between 29 July and 7 August 2020. Ad26.COV2.S was a replication-incompetent adenovirus type 26 vector that expressed a prefusion-stabilized SARS-CoV-2 spike protein derived from the original Wuhan strain. The V and J ends are trimmed by 1 base and 3 bases, leaving 9 bases between them. From the germline V gene, CDR1 is LGHNA and CDR2 is YSLEER. The CDR3, from cysteine to phenylalanine, totals 14 residues. Only the CDR3 DNA stays, 42 bases, in frame from base 1.

This TCR came from a person aged 18-65 years who received the Ad26.COV2.S COVID-19 vaccine or a placebo. Specimen: peripheral blood, collected in a trial of Ad26.COV2.S vaccine versus placebo. The chain uses TRBV4-3 and TRBJ1-2; a tentative D match to TRBD1 spans 5 bases. In nucleotide form, the sequence is TGCGCCAGCAGCCAAGCCGACAGAGACTATGGCTACACCTTC. It codes for CASSQADRDYGYTF.